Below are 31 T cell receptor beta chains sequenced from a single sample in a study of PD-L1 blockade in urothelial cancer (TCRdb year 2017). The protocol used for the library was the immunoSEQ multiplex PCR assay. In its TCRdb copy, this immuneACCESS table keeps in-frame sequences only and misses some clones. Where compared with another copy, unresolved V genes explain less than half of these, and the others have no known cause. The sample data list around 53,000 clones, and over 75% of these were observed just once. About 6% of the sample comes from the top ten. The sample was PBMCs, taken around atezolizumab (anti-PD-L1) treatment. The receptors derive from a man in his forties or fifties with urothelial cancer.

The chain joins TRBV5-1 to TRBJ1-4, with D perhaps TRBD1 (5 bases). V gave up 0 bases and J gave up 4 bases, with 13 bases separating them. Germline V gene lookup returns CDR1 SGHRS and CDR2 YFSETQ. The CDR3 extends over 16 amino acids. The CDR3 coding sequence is TGCGCCAGCAGCTTGGCCGACGGGGGGTTTAATGAAAAACTGTTTTTT. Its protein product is CASSLADGGFNEKLFF. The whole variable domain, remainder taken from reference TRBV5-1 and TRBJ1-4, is KAGVTQTPRYLIKTRGQQVTLSCSPISGHRSVSWYQQTPGQGLQFLFEYFSETQRNKGNFPGRFSGRQFSNSRSEMNVSTLELGDSALYLCASSLADGGFNEKLFFGSGTQLSVL.

The CDR3, as DNA: TGTGCCTGGAGTAGGGTGGGGGGAACTGAAGCTTTCTTT. Encoded protein: CAWSRVGGTEAFF. This rearrangement joins TRBV30 to TRBJ1-1, with TRBD1 as a possible D gene (5 bases). The CDR3 extends over 13 amino acids. The germline V gene has CDR1 GTSNPN and CDR2 SVGIG (reference sequence). V lost 2 bases to trimming and J lost 5 bases, with 12 bases between them.

The CDR3 DNA is TGTGCCAGCAGCTTTCTCACCCAAGGGGATTACGAGCAGTACTTC. Translation: CASSFLTQGDYEQYF. This rearrangement joins TRBV5-6 to TRBJ2-7, with D possibly TRBD1 on 5 matching bases. V shed 2 bases and J shed 4 bases, with 16 bases lying between them. This CDR3 has 15 amino acids. Germline CDR1 is SGHDT and CDR2 is YYEEEE.

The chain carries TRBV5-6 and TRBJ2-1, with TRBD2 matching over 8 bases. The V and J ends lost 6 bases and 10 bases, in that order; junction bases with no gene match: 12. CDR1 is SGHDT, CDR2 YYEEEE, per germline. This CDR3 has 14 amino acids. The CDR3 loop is CASTPYGRAGEQFF. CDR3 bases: TGTGCCAGCACCCCGTACGGGAGGGCCGGCGAGCAGTTCTTC.

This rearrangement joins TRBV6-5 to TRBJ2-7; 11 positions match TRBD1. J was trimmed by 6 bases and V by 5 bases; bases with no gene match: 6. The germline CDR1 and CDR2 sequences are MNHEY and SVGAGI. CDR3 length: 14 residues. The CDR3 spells CASSHTGTGGEQYF. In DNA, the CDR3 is TGTGCCAGCAGTCACACCGGGACAGGGGGCGAGCAGTACTTC.

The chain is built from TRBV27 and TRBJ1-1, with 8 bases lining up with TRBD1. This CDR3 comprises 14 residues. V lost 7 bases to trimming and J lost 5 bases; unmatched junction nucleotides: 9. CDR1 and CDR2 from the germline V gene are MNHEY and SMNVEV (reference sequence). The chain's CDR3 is CASKVRGQGTEAFF. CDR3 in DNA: TGTGCCAGCAAAGTGAGAGGACAGGGAACTGAAGCTTTCTTT.

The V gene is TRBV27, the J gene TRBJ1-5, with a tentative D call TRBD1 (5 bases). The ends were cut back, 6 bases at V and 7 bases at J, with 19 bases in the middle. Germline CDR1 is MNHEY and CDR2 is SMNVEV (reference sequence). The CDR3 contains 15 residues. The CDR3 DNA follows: TGTGCCAGCAGACCCGGGTCTCTCAGGGAACAGCCCCAGCATTTT. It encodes CASRPGSLREQPQHF.

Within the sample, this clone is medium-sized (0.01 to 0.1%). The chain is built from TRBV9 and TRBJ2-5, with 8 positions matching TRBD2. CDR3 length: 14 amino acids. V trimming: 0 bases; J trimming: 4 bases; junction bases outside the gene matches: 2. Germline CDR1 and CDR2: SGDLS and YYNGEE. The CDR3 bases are TGTGCCAGCAGCGTAGGCAGCGGGAGAGAGACCCAGTACTTC. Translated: CASSVGSGRETQYF.

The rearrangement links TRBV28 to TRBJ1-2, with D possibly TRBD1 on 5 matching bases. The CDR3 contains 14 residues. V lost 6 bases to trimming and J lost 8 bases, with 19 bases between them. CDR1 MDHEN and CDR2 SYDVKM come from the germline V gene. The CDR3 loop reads CASSPTLGLRGYTF. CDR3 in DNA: TGTGCCAGCAGCCCCACTCTGGGACTTCGGGGCTACACCTTC.

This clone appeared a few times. The CDR3 coding sequence is TGCGCCAGCAGCCAAGAAGAGCGGGAGACCGGCGAGCAGTACTTC. It codes for CASSQEERETGEQYF. The chain couples TRBV4-1 to TRBJ2-7; 8 nucleotides match TRBD2. Germline V gives CDR1 MGHRA, CDR2 YSYEKL. This CDR3 has 15 amino acids. The J segment lost 6 bases and the V segment lost 0 bases, leaving 7 bases of the junction unmatched.

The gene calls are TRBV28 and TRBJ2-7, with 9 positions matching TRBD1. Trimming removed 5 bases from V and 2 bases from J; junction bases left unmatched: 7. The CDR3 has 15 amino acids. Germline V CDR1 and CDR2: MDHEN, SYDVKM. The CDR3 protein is CASSLTTGGTYEQYF. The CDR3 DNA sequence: TGTGCCAGCAGTCTTACGACAGGGGGGACCTACGAGCAGTACTTC.

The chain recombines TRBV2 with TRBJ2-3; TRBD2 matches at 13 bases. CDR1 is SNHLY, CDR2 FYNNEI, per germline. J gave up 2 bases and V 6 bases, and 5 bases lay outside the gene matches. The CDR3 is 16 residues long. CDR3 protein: CASRSGLAGTTDTQYF. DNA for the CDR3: TGTGCCAGCAGGTCGGGACTAGCGGGAACCACAGATACGCAGTATTTT.

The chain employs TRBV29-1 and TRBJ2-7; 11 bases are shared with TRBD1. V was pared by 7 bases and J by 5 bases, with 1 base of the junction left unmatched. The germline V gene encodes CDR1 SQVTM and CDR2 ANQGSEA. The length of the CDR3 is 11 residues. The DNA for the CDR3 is TGCAGCGCGGGACAGGGGGACGAGCAGTACTTC. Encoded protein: CSAGQGDEQYF.

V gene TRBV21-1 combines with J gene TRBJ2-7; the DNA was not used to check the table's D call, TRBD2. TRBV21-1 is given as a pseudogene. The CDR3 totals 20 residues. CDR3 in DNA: TGTGCCAGCAGCAAAGGTACCCGAGAAGCTAAGAGCAGCGGGGGTCTTCAGCAGTACTTC. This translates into CASSKGTREAKSSGGLQQYF.

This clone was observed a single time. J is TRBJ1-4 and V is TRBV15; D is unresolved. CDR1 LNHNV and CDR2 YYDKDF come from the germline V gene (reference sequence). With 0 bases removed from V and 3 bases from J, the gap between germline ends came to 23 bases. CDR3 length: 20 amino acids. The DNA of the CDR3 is TGTGCCACCAGCAGAGAAACACTGGGCCCCCCGCCGAACGCTAATGAAAAACTGTTTTTT. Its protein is CATSRETLGPPPNANEKLFF.

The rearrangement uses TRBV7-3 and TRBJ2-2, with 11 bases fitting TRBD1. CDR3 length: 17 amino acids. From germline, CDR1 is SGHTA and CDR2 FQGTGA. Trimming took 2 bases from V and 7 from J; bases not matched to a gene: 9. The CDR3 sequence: CASSLGPGQGDGGELFF. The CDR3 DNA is TGTGCCAGCAGCTTAGGACCGGGACAGGGGGACGGCGGGGAGCTGTTTTTT.

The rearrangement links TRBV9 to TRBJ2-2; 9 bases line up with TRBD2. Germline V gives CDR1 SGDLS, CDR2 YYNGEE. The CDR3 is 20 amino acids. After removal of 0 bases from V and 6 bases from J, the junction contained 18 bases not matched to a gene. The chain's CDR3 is CASSVGGHREGGRGPGELFF. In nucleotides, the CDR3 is TGTGCCAGCAGCGTAGGCGGGCACAGGGAGGGCGGGAGGGGTCCCGGGGAGCTGTTTTTT.

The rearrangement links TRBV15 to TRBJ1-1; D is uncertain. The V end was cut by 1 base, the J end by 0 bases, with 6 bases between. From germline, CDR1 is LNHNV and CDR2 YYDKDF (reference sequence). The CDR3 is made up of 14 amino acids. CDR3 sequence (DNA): TGTGCCACCAGCAGAGGGGCGATGAACACTGAAGCTTTCTTT. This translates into CATSRGAMNTEAFF.

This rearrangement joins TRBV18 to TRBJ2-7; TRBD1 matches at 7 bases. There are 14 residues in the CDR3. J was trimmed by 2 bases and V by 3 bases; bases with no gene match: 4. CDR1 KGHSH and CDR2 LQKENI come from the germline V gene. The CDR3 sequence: CASSPGQKPYEQYF. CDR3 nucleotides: TGTGCCAGCTCACCGGGACAGAAACCCTACGAGCAGTACTTC.

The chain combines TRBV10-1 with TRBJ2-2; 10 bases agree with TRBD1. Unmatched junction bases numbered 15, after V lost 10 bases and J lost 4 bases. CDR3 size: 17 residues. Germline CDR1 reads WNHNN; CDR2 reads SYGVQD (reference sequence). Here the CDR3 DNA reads TGCGCCAACCCTACACCGGGACAGGGGTCGGGCACCGGGGAGCTGTTTTTT. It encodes CANPTPGQGSGTGELFF.

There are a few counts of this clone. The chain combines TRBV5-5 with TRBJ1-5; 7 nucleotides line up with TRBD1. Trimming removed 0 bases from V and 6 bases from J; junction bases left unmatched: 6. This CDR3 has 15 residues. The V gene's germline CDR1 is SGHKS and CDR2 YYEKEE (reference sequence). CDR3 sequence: CASSLERQGTQPQHF. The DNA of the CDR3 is TGTGCCAGCAGCTTGGAGAGACAGGGAACTCAGCCCCAGCATTTT.

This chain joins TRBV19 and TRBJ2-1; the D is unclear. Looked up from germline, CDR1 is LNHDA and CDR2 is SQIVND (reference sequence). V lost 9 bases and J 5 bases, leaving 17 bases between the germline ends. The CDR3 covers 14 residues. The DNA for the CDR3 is TGTGCCAGCTCCCTGGGCGTGACGGACAATGAGCAGTTCTTC. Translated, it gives CASSLGVTDNEQFF.

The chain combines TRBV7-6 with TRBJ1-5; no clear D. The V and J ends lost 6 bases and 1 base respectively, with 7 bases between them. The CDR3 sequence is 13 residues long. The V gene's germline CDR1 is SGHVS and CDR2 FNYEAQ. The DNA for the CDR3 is TGTGCCAGCAGTCTAGAAAGCAATCAGCCCCAGCATTTT. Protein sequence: CASSLESNQPQHF.

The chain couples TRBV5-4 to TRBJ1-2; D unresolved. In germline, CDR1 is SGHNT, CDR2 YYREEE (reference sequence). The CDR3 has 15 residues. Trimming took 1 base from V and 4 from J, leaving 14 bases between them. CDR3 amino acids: CASSLQEGRRYGYTF. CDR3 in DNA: TGTGCCAGCAGCTTGCAGGAAGGTCGCCGCTATGGCTACACCTTC. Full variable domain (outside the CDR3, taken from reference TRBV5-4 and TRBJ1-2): ETGVTQSPTHLIKTRGQQVTLRCSSQSGHNTVSWYQQALGQGPQFIFQYYREEENGRGNFPPRFSGLQFPNYSSELNVNALELDDSALYLCASSLQEGRRYGYTFGSGTRLTVV.

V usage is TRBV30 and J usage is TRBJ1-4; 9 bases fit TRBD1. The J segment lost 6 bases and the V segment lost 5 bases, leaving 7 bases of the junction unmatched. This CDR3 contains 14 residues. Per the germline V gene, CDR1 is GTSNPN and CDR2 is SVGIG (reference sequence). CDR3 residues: CAWSPGQGDEKLFF. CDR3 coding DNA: TGTGCCTGGTCCCCGGGACAGGGTGATGAAAAACTGTTTTTT. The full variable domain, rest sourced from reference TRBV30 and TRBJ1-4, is SQTIHQWPATLVQPVGSPLSLECTVEGTSNPNLYWYRQAAGRGLQLLFYSVGIGQISSEVPQNLSASRPQDRQFILSSKKLLLSDSGFYLCAWSPGQGDEKLFFGSGTQLSVL.

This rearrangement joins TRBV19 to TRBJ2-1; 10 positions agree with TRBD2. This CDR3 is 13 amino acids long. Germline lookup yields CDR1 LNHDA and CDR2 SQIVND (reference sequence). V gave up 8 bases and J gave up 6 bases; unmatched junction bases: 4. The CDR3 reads CASHLAGANEQFF. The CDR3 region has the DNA TGTGCCAGTCATCTAGCGGGAGCCAATGAGCAGTTCTTC.

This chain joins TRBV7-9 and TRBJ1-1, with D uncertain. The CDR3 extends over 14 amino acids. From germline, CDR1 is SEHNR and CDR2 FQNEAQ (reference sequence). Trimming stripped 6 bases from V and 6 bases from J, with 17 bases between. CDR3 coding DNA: TGTGCCAGCAGATTGTCGGGGAGGTTGGCTGAAGCTTTCTTT. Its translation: CASRLSGRLAEAFF.

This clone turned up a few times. The CDR3 DNA follows: TGCAGCGTCCGAATCGGCACTGAAGCTTTCTTT. Protein product: CSVRIGTEAFF. The rearrangement links TRBV29-1 to TRBJ1-1; no definite D call. From germline, CDR1 is SQVTM and CDR2 ANQGSEA. The CDR3 is made up of 11 amino acids. Trimming took 6 bases from V and 4 from J, leaving 9 bases between them.

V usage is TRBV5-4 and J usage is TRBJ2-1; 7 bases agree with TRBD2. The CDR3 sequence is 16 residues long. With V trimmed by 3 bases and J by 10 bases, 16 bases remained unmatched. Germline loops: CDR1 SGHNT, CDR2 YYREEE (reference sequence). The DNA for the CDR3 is TGTGCCAGCAGCTCGTTTGTAGGGCAAGGACTAGGCGAGCAGTTCTTC. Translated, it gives CASSSFVGQGLGEQFF.

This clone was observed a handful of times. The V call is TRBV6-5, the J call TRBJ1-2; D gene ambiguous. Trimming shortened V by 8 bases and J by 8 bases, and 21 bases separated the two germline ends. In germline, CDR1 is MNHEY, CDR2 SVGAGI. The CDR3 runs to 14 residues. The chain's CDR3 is CASCLRGGAGGYTF. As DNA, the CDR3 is TGTGCCAGCTGCCTCCGAGGAGGAGCAGGCGGCTACACCTTC.

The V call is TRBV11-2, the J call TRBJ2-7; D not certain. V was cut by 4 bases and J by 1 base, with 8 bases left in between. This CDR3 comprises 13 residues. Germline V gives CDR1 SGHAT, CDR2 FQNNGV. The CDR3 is CASSSSPSYEQYF. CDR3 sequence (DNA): TGTGCCAGCAGCTCGAGCCCATCCTACGAGCAGTACTTC.